This T cell receptor beta chain was captured in a study of T cells after somatic rescue of genetic block. Data came from immunoSEQ multiplex PCR; TCRdb stores just in-frame clones and leaves some out. This sample carries 10,000 to 15,000 clones, 74% of them seen once, and the ten largest clones take 22%. The clonotype was recovered from a boy aged 5-17 years. The sequenced sample was peripheral blood mononuclear cells (PBMCs).

In nucleotides, the CDR3 is TGCAGTCAGAGCCCAGGGCTCCTGGGCGAGACCCAGTACTTC. Its translation is CSQSPGLLGETQYF. The chain has TRBV29-1 and TRBJ2-5; TRBD1 might be the D (5 bases). The CDR3 loop spans 14 amino acids. Germline CDR1 SQVTM, CDR2 ANQGSEA.